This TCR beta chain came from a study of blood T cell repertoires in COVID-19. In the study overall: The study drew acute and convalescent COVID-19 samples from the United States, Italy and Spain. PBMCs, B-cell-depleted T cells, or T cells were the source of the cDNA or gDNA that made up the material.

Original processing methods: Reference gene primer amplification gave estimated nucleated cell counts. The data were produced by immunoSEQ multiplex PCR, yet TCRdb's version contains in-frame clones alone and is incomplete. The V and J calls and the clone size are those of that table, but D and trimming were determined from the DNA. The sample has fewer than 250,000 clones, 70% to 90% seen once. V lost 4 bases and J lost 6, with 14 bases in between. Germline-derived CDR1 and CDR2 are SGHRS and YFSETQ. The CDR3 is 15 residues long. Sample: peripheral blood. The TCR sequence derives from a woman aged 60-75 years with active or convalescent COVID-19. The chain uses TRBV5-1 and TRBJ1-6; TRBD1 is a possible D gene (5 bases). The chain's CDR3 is CASSKTVDSNSPLHF. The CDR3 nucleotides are TGCGCCAGCAGCAAGACAGTTGACAGTAATTCACCCCTCCACTTT.